A selection of T cell receptor beta chains follows, all from one sample in a study of cytomegalovirus exposure and HLA in healthy donors. Only in-frame clones appear in the TCRdb table, and some are missing; sequencing was by immunoSEQ multiplex PCR. The data contain some 110,000 clones, roughly 80% of them singletons. Sequenced material: PBMCs. The origin of the receptors is a man aged 60 to 69 in good health and CMV-seronegative. Both conserved end residues are part of each CDR3. D genes are given only for firm matches. Not all rows give a size; the values are once, few, many and, for expanded clones, a class.

NA,TRBJ2-7,TRBV5-1,NA,15,CASSPGTPSPYEQYF,TGCGCCAGCAGCCCTGGGACACCTAGTCCCTACGAGCAGTACTTC
NA,TRBJ1-2,TRBV5-6,TRBD1,15,CASSLETGVNYGYTF,TGTGCCAGCAGCTTGGAGACAGGGGTGAACTATGGCTACACCTTC
NA,TRBJ2-3,TRBV29-1,NA,14,CSVVTGIPTDTQYF,TGCAGCGTTGTTACAGGGATTCCTACAGATACGCAGTATTTT
NA,TRBJ2-3,TRBV11-2,TRBD2,15,CASSLWTSGEGTQYF,TGTGCCAGCAGCTTATGGACTAGCGGGGAAGGCACGCAGTATTTT
NA,TRBJ2-2,TRBV11-2,NA,17,CASSPHQGQRNTGELFF,TGTGCCAGCAGCCCTCACCAAGGACAGAGGAACACCGGGGAGCTGTTTTTT
NA,TRBJ1-1,TRBV19,NA,17,CASSPTGRGPMNTEAFF,TGTGCCAGTAGTCCCACAGGGAGGGGCCCCATGAACACTGAAGCTTTCTTT
NA,TRBJ2-5,TRBV7-9,NA,13,CASEEGAAETQYF,TGTGCCAGCGAGGAGGGGGCGGCAGAGACCCAGTACTTC
NA,TRBJ2-7,TRBV6-5,NA,14,CASSYRKSSYEQYF,TGTGCCAGCAGTTACCGCAAGAGCTCCTACGAGCAGTACTTC
few,TRBJ1-4,TRBV5-1,TRBD1,14,CASRDRLINEKLFF,TGCGCCAGCCGGGACAGGCTTATTAATGAAAAACTGTTTTTT
NA,TRBJ2-6,TRBV27,TRBD1,17,CASTPGRGQSGANVLTF,TGTGCCAGCACCCCGGGCAGGGGGCAGTCTGGGGCCAACGTCCTGACTTTC
NA,TRBJ1-1,TRBV30,NA,9,CAWLKKAFF,TGTGCCTGGTTAAAAAAAGCTTTCTTT
NA,TRBJ1-6,TRBV5-1,TRBD1,14,CASSSGTGDSPLHF,TGCGCCAGCAGCTCCGGGACAGGTGATTCACCCCTCCACTTT
NA,TRBJ1-6,TRBV6-5,NA,13,CASMGQNNSPLHF,TGTGCCAGCATGGGGCAGAACAATTCACCCCTCCACTTT
NA,TRBJ2-2,TRBV4-2,NA,15,CASSQFTGSTGELFF,TGTGCCAGCAGCCAATTTACAGGTAGCACCGGGGAGCTGTTTTTT
few,TRBJ2-5,TRBV5-6,TRBD1,17,CASSFLTGTGSRETQYF,TGTGCCAGCAGCTTCCTTACCGGGACAGGGAGTCGCGAGACCCAGTACTTC
NA,TRBJ1-6,TRBV19,TRBD1,15,CASWGRDRGPSPLHF,TGTGCCAGTTGGGGCAGGGACAGGGGACCTTCACCCCTCCACTTT
NA,TRBJ2-6,TRBV19,NA,17,CASSMTSTGSGANVLTF,TGTGCCAGTAGTATGACCTCCACAGGGTCAGGGGCCAACGTCCTGACTTTC
NA,TRBJ1-6,TRBV6-6,TRBD1,15,CASSFGGQGDSPLHF,TGTGCCAGCAGTTTCGGAGGACAGGGTGATTCACCCCTCCACTTT
NA,TRBJ1-5,TRBV9,TRBD1,14,CASSIGQGREPQHF,TGTGCCAGCAGCATAGGACAGGGGCGGGAGCCCCAGCATTTT
NA,TRBJ2-2,TRBV15,NA,13,CATSPTSVGELFF,TGTGCCACCAGCCCAACGTCAGTCGGGGAGCTGTTTTTT
NA,TRBJ2-2,TRBV4-1,NA,15,CASSLLGTLTGELFF,TGCGCCAGCAGCCTACTCGGGACTCTCACCGGGGAGCTGTTTTTT
NA,TRBJ1-2,TRBV2,NA,14,CASSEQGTFYGYTF,TGTGCCAGCAGTGAACAGGGTACATTCTATGGCTACACCTTC
once,TRBJ2-7,TRBV7-2,TRBD2,14,CATGRGAGSDEQYF,TGTGCCACAGGGAGGGGAGCCGGATCCGACGAGCAGTACTTC
NA,TRBJ2-5,TRBV7-9,NA,15,CASSLEGTEGETQYF,TGTGCCAGCAGCTTAGAGGGCACGGAGGGAGAGACCCAGTACTTC
NA,TRBJ1-6,TRBV25-1,NA,13,CASIAGGSSPLHF,TGTGCCAGCATAGCGGGGGGTAGCTCACCCCTCCACTTT
NA,TRBJ2-2,TRBV10-3,TRBD2,17,CAISESTSAANTGELFF,TGTGCCATCAGTGAGTCTACTAGCGCAGCGAACACCGGGGAGCTGTTTTTT
few,TRBJ1-2,TRBV6-5,TRBD1,14,CASSRQGLSYGYTF,TGTGCCAGCAGCCGACAGGGGTTGTCCTATGGCTACACCTTC
NA,TRBJ1-1,TRBV30,NA,13,CAWERGTNTEAFF,TGTGCCTGGGAGCGGGGAACGAACACTGAAGCTTTCTTT
NA,TRBJ2-5,TRBV2,NA,15,CASSPDSPRWETQYF,TGTGCCAGCAGTCCGGACAGCCCAAGGTGGGAGACCCAGTACTTC
NA,TRBJ2-5,TRBV2,NA,11,CTSSEEETQYF,TGTACCAGCAGTGAGGAGGAGACCCAGTACTTC
NA,TRBJ1-1,TRBV25-1,NA,17,CASSDGGAWSLNTEAFF,TGTGCCAGCAGTGACGGTGGGGCGTGGTCCTTGAACACTGAAGCTTTCTTT
NA,TRBJ1-1,TRBV5-4,NA,16,CASSWRAGSGNTEAFF,TGTGCCAGCAGCTGGAGGGCAGGGTCAGGGAACACTGAAGCTTTCTTT
NA,TRBJ1-4,TRBV2,TRBD1,15,CASSAQGQPEEKLFF,TGTGCCAGCAGTGCCCAGGGACAGCCCGAGGAAAAACTGTTTTTT
NA,TRBJ1-2,TRBV28,NA,14,CASTERGGPLGYTF,TGTGCCAGCACCGAGAGGGGGGGGCCCCTTGGCTACACCTTC
NA,TRBJ2-1,TRBV4-2,TRBD2,16,CASSQVSSGTGERQFF,TGTGCCAGCAGCCAAGTGTCTAGCGGGACGGGTGAGCGGCAGTTCTTC
NA,TRBJ2-2,TRBV27,NA,12,CASSRDTGELFF,TGTGCCAGCAGTCGGGACACCGGGGAGCTGTTTTTT